Each of the 27 T cell receptor beta chains below was sequenced from the same sample in a study of Ad26.COV2.S vaccination and SARS-CoV-2 variants. This table comes from immunoSEQ multiplex PCR, and its TCRdb copy is limited to in-frame clones, with some not included. The repertoire has more than 400,000 clones, about nine tenths of them found once; the top ten carry roughly 3.9%. As to treatment: some 20 received Ad26.COV2.S at low or high dose, single or two shots; about 5 received placebo; per-sample allocation not given. Sample collection was performed on day 63 after the first vaccine or placebo injection. The sample consisted of peripheral blood, taken in a trial of Ad26.COV2.S vaccine versus placebo. The receptors derive from a person aged 18-60 years who received the Ad26.COV2.S COVID-19 vaccine or a placebo.

This clone showed up just once. The V call is TRBV11-3, the J call TRBJ2-1; D not resolved. Germline CDR1 SGHNT, CDR2 YENEEA. V was shortened by 5 bases and J by 8 bases, with 13 bases between the two germline ends. This CDR3 comprises 13 residues. CDR3 nucleotide sequence: TGTGCCAGCAGCGGGAAGGGCGGCGATGAGCAGTTCTTC. Protein sequence: CASSGKGGDEQFF.

CDR3 nucleotides: TGTGCCAGCAGCCGGGACAGAGCTGAAAAACTGTTTTTT. Its protein is CASSRDRAEKLFF. The V gene is TRBV5-4, the J gene TRBJ1-4; 7 bases agree with TRBD1. The ends lost 4 bases at V and 7 bases at J; junction bases unmatched: 4. Germline CDR1 SGHNT, CDR2 YYREEE (reference sequence). This CDR3 has 13 amino acids.

This clone has just one count. This sequence joins TRBV12-5 and TRBJ2-7; 7 nucleotides line up with TRBD2. J gave up 7 bases and V 1 base, and 1 base lay outside the gene matches. CDR1 is LGHNT and CDR2 is FRNRAP in the germline V gene. The CDR3 loop spans 12 amino acids. CDR3 residues: CASGLEGGEQYF. The DNA of the CDR3 is TGTGCTAGTGGTTTGGAGGGAGGGGAGCAGTACTTC.

The V and J genes are TRBV11-2 and TRBJ1-5, with unresolved D. The CDR3 totals 13 residues. Trimming shortened V by 3 bases and J by 0 bases, and 3 bases separated the two germline ends. Looked up from germline, CDR1 is SGHAT and CDR2 is FQNNGV. The CDR3 region has the DNA TGTGCCAGCAGCTTCAGTAGCAATCAGCCCCAGCATTTT. This sequence encodes CASSFSSNQPQHF.

The chain employs TRBV7-8 and TRBJ1-5; a possible D gene is TRBD1 (6 bases). The V end lost 5 bases, the J end lost 3 bases, and 17 bases lay between the germline ends. The germline gives CDR1 SGHVS, CDR2 FQNEAQ. The CDR3 covers 16 residues. The CDR3 here is CASSQGVDSYNQPQHF. The CDR3 DNA sequence: TGTGCCAGCAGCCAAGGGGTGGACAGCTACAATCAGCCCCAGCATTTT.

Concerning this clone: The same CDR3 arises from other DNA sequences in this sample as well. The chain recombines TRBV12-3 or TRBV12-4 with TRBJ2-7; tentative D call: TRBD1 (6 bases). Deletions cut 4 bases from V and 3 bases from J, with 7 bases between. This CDR3 contains 12 residues. The CDR3 protein is CASSSDSYEQYF. The DNA for the CDR3 is TGTGCCAGCAGTTCGGACAGCTACGAGCAGTACTTC.

The chain links TRBV5-1 to TRBJ2-3; D is possibly TRBD1 (6 bases). Per germline, CDR1 SGHRS and CDR2 YFSETQ. The length of the CDR3 is 17 residues. V lost 0 bases and J lost 2, with 16 bases in between. The CDR3 protein is CASSLASTGKNTDTQYF. CDR3 DNA: TGCGCCAGCAGCTTGGCTAGTACAGGGAAGAACACAGATACGCAGTATTTT. The full variable domain, in which reference TRBV5-1 and TRBJ2-3 provide the parts outside the CDR3, is KAGVTQTPRYLIKTRGQQVTLSCSPISGHRSVSWYQQTPGQGLQFLFEYFSETQRNKGNFPGRFSGRQFSNSRSEMNVSTLELGDSALYLCASSLASTGKNTDTQYFGPGTRLTVL.

The rearrangement uses TRBV7-9 and TRBJ2-1, with 8 bases fitting TRBD1. This CDR3 region has 12 residues. Germline lookup yields CDR1 SEHNR and CDR2 FQNEAQ (reference sequence). Trimming cost V 8 bases and J 3 bases; bases outside gene matches: 0. The CDR3 loop reads CASDRGYNEQFF. For the CDR3, the DNA is TGTGCCAGCGACAGGGGCTACAATGAGCAGTTCTTC.

The rearrangement joins TRBV5-1 to TRBJ1-5; 7 nucleotides align to TRBD1. The ends lost 0 bases at V and 5 bases at J; junction bases unmatched: 5. The CDR3 has 15 amino acids. Germline assignment: CDR1 SGHRS and CDR2 YFSETQ. The CDR3 coding sequence is TGCGCCAGCAGCTTGGTGGGGGACAGCCATCAGCCCCAGCATTTT. Translated, it gives CASSLVGDSHQPQHF.

The chain employs TRBV11-3 and TRBJ2-7, with D tentatively TRBD2 (5 bases). Trimming stripped 2 bases from V and 3 bases from J, with 11 bases between. The germline gives CDR1 SGHNT, CDR2 YENEEA. This CDR3 has 14 amino acids. The CDR3 region is CASSLSGDIYEQYF. In nucleotides, the CDR3 is TGTGCCAGCAGCTTAAGCGGCGATATCTACGAGCAGTACTTC.

V usage is TRBV9 and J usage is TRBJ2-2; TRBD2 matches at 15 bases. The CDR3 has 17 residues. The germline CDR1 and CDR2 sequences are SGDLS and YYNGEE. Germline trimming cut 2 bases from V and 5 bases from J; bases unmatched to any gene: 4. The CDR3 DNA sequence: TGTGCCAGCAGCGTGGGACTAGCGGGAGGATGGACCGGGGAGCTGTTTTTT. It translates to CASSVGLAGGWTGELFF.

The J gene is TRBJ2-5, the V gene TRBV5-4; 7 bases agree with TRBD1. Germline CDR1 and CDR2: SGHNT and YYREEE (reference sequence). V shed 0 bases, J shed 5 bases, and the junction held 4 bases outside the gene matches. CDR3 length: 14 residues. Written as DNA, the CDR3 is TGTGCCAGCAGCTTGGAGGGGGCCGGGGAGACCCAGTACTTC. Protein: CASSLEGAGETQYF.

This clone showed up just once. The chain is built from TRBV7-6 and TRBJ2-7; 8 bases map to TRBD2. Germline CDR1 is SGHVS and CDR2 is FNYEAQ. The CDR3 contains 15 residues. V trimming: 5 bases; J trimming: 0 bases; junction bases outside the gene matches: 6. CDR3 DNA sequence: TGTGCCAGCAGCCCTAGCGGGCCCGACTCCTACGAGCAGTACTTC. This codes for CASSPSGPDSYEQYF.

The genes are TRBV28 and TRBJ2-3; the match to TRBD2 covers 9 bases. CDR3 size: 16 residues. From germline, CDR1 is MDHEN and CDR2 SYDVKM. V was clipped by 4 bases and J by 1 base; unmatched bases: 6. The CDR3: CASSSIRTSGTDTQYF. CDR3 bases: TGTGCCAGCAGTTCGATCCGGACTAGCGGCACAGATACGCAGTATTTT.

This chain uses TRBV6-5 with TRBJ1-5, with 7 bases lining up with TRBD1. The CDR3 is 14 residues long. CDR1 and CDR2 from the germline V gene are MNHEY and SVGAGI. V lost 6 bases, J lost 7 bases, and 9 bases stayed unmatched. The CDR3 loop is CASSNDREAQPQHF. CDR3 nucleotide sequence: TGTGCCAGCAGCAACGACAGGGAGGCACAGCCCCAGCATTTT.

V and J are TRBV11-2 and TRBJ2-1, with 7 positions matching TRBD1. This CDR3 has 13 amino acids. V lost 1 base to trimming and J lost 10 bases; unmatched junction nucleotides: 4. Germline-derived CDR1 and CDR2 are SGHAT and FQNNGV. The CDR3 loop reads CASSLVLGQEQFF. CDR3 sequence (DNA): TGTGCCAGCAGCTTAGTTCTGGGACAGGAGCAGTTCTTC.

The chain is built from TRBV27 and TRBJ1-2; tentative D call: TRBD1 (5 bases). With 3 bases removed from V and 4 bases from J, the gap between germline ends came to 9 bases. The CDR3 has 13 residues. Germline V gene lookup returns CDR1 MNHEY and CDR2 SMNVEV (reference sequence). The CDR3 spells CASSFGGSYGYTF. The CDR3 nucleotides are TGTGCCAGCAGTTTCGGGGGTTCCTATGGCTACACCTTC.

This clone was picked up one time. This chain joins TRBV12-3 or TRBV12-4 and TRBJ2-5, with 7 bases that match TRBD1. The CDR3 runs to 13 residues. Losses at the gene ends were 5 bases for V and 5 bases for J; bases not matched to a gene: 5. The CDR3 bases are TGTGCCAGCAGTCAGGACAGGCGGGAGACCCAGTACTTC. It specifies CASSQDRRETQYF.

This chain connects TRBV9 to TRBJ2-2; no definite D call. The CDR3 consists of 15 residues. Per germline, CDR1 SGDLS and CDR2 YYNGEE. The V end lost 3 bases, the J end lost 6 bases, and 15 bases lay between the germline ends. This CDR3 is CASSATGLGAGELFF. The CDR3 DNA follows: TGTGCCAGCAGCGCTACCGGGCTCGGAGCCGGGGAGCTGTTTTTT.

The chain couples TRBV27 to TRBJ1-2; 9 nucleotides align to TRBD1. Germline V gene sequence: CDR1 MNHEY, CDR2 SMNVEV (reference sequence). J lost 7 bases, V lost 6 bases, and 6 bases had no gene match. There are 13 residues in the CDR3. CDR3 nucleotide sequence: TGTGCCAGCAGCCCTGGGACAGGGAGTGGCTACACCTTC. Encoded protein: CASSPGTGSGYTF.

The chain combines TRBV1 with TRBJ1-5; no check of the table's D call, TRBD1, against the DNA was made. TRBV1 is designated a pseudogene. This CDR3 has 16 residues. DNA for the CDR3: TGCACCAGCAGCCAAGGGGGGGACAGGGCTCGACAGCCCCAGCATTTT. This codes for CTSSQGGDRARQPQHF.

The gene calls are TRBV18 and TRBJ2-2; no clear D. The V and J ends lost 3 bases and 5 bases respectively, with 13 bases between them. Germline V gene lookup returns CDR1 KGHSH and CDR2 LQKENI. The CDR3 covers 15 residues. In DNA, the CDR3 is TGTGCCAGCTCACCGGTCAAGGTACAGACCGGGGAGCTGTTTTTT. This sequence encodes CASSPVKVQTGELFF.

J is TRBJ1-6 and V is TRBV6-5; D is possibly TRBD1 (6 bases). The germline V gene has CDR1 MNHEY and CDR2 SVGAGI. CDR3 length equals 14 residues. V was clipped by 5 bases and J by 9 bases, with 14 bases between them. This CDR3 is CASSRGGHGSPLHF. CDR3 nucleotide sequence: TGTGCCAGCAGTCGAGGGGGGCACGGTTCACCCCTCCACTTT.

This clone was detected a few times. This same CDR3 is encoded by further DNA sequences in the sample. V is TRBV5-1 and J is TRBJ2-5; no reliable D call. The CDR3 consists of 11 residues. Germline V CDR1 and CDR2: SGHRS, YFSETQ. V was shortened by 0 bases and J by 3 bases, with 0 bases between the two germline ends. The CDR3: CASSLEETQYF. CDR3 in DNA: TGCGCCAGCAGCTTGGAAGAGACCCAGTACTTC.

The rearrangement links TRBV24-1 to TRBJ2-1; possible D gene TRBD1, 6 bases. This CDR3 is built from 15 residues. V lost 8 bases, J lost 4 bases, and 17 bases lay in between. Germline V gene sequence: CDR1 KGHDR, CDR2 SFDVKD. Written as DNA, the CDR3 is TGTGCCACCATGAGTTCGGACAGAGTTTACAATGAGCAGTTCTTC. This codes for CATMSSDRVYNEQFF.

The chain uses TRBV7-9 and TRBJ2-1; possible D gene TRBD1, 5 bases. From germline, CDR1 is SEHNR and CDR2 FQNEAQ (reference sequence). Trimming removed 4 bases from V and 6 bases from J, with 22 bases in between. This CDR3 is built from 17 residues. CDR3 region: CASSSPGVPGRGNEQFF. The CDR3 nucleotides are TGTGCCAGCAGCTCCCCAGGCGTACCGGGTAGGGGCAATGAGCAGTTCTTC.

The chain carries TRBV7-9 and TRBJ2-2; the match to TRBD2 covers 13 bases. V was clipped by 4 bases and J by 2 bases; unmatched bases: 7. This CDR3 has 18 amino acids. CDR1 and CDR2 (germline): SEHNR, FQNEAQ (reference sequence). The CDR3 protein is CASSWPGLAGSNTGELFF. CDR3 DNA sequence: TGTGCCAGCAGCTGGCCGGGACTAGCGGGATCTAACACCGGGGAGCTGTTTTTT.